This record concerns one T cell receptor beta chain sequence. V trimming: 5 bases; J trimming: 2 bases; junction bases outside the gene matches: 5. This CDR3 has 14 residues. Germline CDR1 reads MNHEY; CDR2 reads SVGAGI. This entry belongs to a study of cytomegalovirus exposure and HLA in healthy donors. Primers included in the PCR were 60 Vbeta and 13 Jbeta primers. Measured with immunoSEQ multiplex PCR; TCRdb has only the in-frame clones, and not every one. The table shows about 130,000 clones, with roughly 80% occurring only once. The specimen was PBMCs. The chain is built from TRBV6-5 and TRBJ1-2; 7 nucleotides agree with TRBD1. The source is a woman in her thirties or forties in good health and CMV-seronegative. DNA for the CDR3: TGTGCCAGCAGTCCCGCGGGACAGAACTATGGCTACACCTTC. Translated, it gives CASSPAGQNYGYTF.